The source of this T cell receptor beta chain is a study of T-cell memory formation after mild COVID-19. This clonotype has a count of ten or more. Each CDR3 protein gets one entry after TCRdb re-called the 5' RACE reads with MiXCR. The sample has roughly 350,000 distinct CDR3 sequences; 20% to 25% are singletons. The CDR3 extends over 13 amino acids. The J segment lost 4 bases and the V segment lost 4 bases, leaving 2 bases of the junction unmatched. CDR1 and CDR2 (germline): SGHKS, YYEKEE (reference sequence). The TCR was taken from an adult woman who had mild COVID-19 (a few samples of this study predate the infection). Cell type and time point are not known. Source material: PBMCs or a T cell subset sorted from them (not recorded which). This rearrangement joins TRBV5-5 to TRBJ2-3; 8 bases align to TRBD2. The CDR3 region is CASSPGLADTQYF. The CDR3 DNA is TGTGCCAGCAGCCCGGGACTAGCAGATACGCAGTATTTT.